The clone carrying this TCR beta chain was seen once. Its matching antigen is unknown. The data were taken from a study of blood T cells in healthy people across ages. Trimming cost V 6 bases and J 8 bases, with 18 bases left between them. This CDR3 region has 13 residues. Germline V CDR1 and CDR2: SQVTM, ANQGSEA. It was with a sample-barcoded 5' primer and a J-beta primer mix that a second PCR of roughly 6 to 11 cycles was run. TCRdb reanalysed the 5' RACE reads using MiXCR and keeps one entry per CDR3 protein. This sample has around 1,500,000 distinct CDR3 sequences, with about 30% found just once. The study, taken as a whole, reports: There were more naive CD4+ cells and higher diversity in long-lived donors than in aged donors.

The rearrangement joins TRBV29-1 to TRBJ2-3; D could derive from TRBD1 or TRBD2 (5 bases each). The specimen sequenced was blood. The TCR sequence derives from a woman in her twenties or thirties in good health. The CDR3 here is CSVRGRANPTQYF. CDR3 DNA sequence: TGCAGCGTACGGGGCCGTGCTAACCCTACGCAGTATTTT.